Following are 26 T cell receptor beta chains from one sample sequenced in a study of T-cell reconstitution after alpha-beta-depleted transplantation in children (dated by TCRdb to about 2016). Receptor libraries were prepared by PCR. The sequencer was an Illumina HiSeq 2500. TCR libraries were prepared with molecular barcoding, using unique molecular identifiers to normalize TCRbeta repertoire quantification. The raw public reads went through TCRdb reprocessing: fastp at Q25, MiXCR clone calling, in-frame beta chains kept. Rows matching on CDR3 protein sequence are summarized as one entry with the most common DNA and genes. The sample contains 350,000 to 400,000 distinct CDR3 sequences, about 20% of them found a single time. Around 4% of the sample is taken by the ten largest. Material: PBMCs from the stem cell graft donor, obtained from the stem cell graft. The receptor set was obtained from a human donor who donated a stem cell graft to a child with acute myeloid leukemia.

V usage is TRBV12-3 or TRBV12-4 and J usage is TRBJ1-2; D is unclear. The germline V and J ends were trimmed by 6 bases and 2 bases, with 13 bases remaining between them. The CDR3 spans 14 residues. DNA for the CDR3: TGTGCCAGCAGGCTCCTCGGGCGAAACTATGGCTACACCTTC. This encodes CASRLLGRNYGYTF.

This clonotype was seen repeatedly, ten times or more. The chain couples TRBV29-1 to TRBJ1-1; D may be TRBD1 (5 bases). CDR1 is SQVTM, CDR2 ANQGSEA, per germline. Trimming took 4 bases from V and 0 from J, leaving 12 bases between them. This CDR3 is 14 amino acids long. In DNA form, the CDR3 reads TGCAGCGTTGTATCGGGGGGTTTGAACACTGAAGCTTTCTTT. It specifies CSVVSGGLNTEAFF. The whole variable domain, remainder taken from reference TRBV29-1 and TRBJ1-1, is SAVISQKPSRDICQRGTSLTIQCQVDSQVTMMFWYRQQPGQSLTLIATANQGSEATYESGFVIDKFPISRPNLTFSTLTVSNMSPEDSSIYLCSVVSGGLNTEAFFGQGTRLTVV.

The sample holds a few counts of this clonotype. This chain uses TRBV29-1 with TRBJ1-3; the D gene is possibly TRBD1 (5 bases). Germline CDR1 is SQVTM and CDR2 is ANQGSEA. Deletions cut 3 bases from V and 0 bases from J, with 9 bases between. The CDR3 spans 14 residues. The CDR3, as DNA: TGCAGCGTTGAGTTACAGGACTCTGGAAACACCATATATTTT. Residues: CSVELQDSGNTIYF.

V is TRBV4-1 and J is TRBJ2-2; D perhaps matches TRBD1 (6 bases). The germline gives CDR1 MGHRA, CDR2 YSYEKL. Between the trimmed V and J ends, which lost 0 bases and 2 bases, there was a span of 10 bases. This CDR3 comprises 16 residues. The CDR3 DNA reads TGCGCCAGCAGCCAAGAACGGACAGCAAACACCGGGGAGCTGTTTTTT. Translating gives CASSQERTANTGELFF.

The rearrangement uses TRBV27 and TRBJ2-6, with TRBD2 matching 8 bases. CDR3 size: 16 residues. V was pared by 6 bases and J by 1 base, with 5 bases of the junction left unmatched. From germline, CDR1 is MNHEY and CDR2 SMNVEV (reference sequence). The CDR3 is CASSRTGGSGANVLTF. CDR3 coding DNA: TGTGCCAGCAGCCGGACGGGGGGGTCTGGGGCCAACGTCCTGACTTTC.

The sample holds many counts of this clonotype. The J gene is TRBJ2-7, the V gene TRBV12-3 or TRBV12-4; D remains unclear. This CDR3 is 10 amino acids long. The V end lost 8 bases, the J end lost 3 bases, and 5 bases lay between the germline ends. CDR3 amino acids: CASARYEQYF. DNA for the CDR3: TGTGCCAGCGCCCGCTACGAGCAGTACTTC.

CDR3 in amino acids: CASSLDVGGRADNSNEQFF. The CDR3 DNA follows: TGCGCCAGCAGCTTGGACGTAGGGGGCCGTGCGGACAACTCCAATGAGCAGTTCTTC. The J gene is TRBJ2-1, the V gene TRBV5-1, with 7 positions matching TRBD1. Germline V CDR1 and CDR2: SGHRS, YFSETQ. V was pared by 0 bases and J by 6 bases, with 18 bases of the junction left unmatched. There are 19 residues in the CDR3.

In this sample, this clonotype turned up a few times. The CDR3 here is CSARRGTSGGDTQYF. The CDR3 bases are TGCAGTGCTAGGAGAGGGACTAGCGGTGGAGATACGCAGTATTTT. The chain links TRBV20-1 to TRBJ2-3; 11 bases map to TRBD2. With 3 bases clipped from V and 5 bases from J, the junction kept 7 bases outside the gene matches. This CDR3 region has 15 residues. The V gene's germline CDR1 is DFQATT and CDR2 SNEGSKA (reference sequence).

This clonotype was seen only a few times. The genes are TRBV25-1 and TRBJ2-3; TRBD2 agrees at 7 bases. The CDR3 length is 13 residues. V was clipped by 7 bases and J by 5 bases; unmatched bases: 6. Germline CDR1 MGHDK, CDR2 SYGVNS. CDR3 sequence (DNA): TGTGCCAGCATCGGACTAGAGGGAGATACGCAGTATTTT. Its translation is CASIGLEGDTQYF.

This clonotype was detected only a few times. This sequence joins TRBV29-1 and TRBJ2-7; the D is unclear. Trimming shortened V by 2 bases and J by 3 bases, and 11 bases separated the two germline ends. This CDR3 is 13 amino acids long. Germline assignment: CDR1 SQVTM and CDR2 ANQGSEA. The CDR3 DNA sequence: TGCAGCGTTGAAAGTCAGGCGAACTACGAGCAGTACTTC. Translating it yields CSVESQANYEQYF.

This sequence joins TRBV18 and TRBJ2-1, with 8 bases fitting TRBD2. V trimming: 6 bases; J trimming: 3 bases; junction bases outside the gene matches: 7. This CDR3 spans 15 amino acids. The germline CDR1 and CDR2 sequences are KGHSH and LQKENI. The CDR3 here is CASSVSGGDYNEQFF. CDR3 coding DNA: TGTGCCAGCTCCGTGAGCGGGGGAGACTACAATGAGCAGTTCTTC.

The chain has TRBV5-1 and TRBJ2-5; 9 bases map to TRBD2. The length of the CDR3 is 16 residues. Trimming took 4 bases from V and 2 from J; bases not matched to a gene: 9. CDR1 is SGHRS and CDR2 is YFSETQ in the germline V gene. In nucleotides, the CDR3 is TGCGCCAGCAGCCCATTTCCAGCGGGAGGACAAGAGACCCAGTACTTC. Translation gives CASSPFPAGGQETQYF.

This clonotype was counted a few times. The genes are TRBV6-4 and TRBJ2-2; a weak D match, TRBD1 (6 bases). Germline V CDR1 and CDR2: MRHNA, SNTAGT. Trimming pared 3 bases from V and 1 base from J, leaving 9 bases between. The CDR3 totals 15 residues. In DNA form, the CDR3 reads TGTGCCAGCAGTGAGGGGGCGGGGAACACCGGGGAGCTGTTTTTT. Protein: CASSEGAGNTGELFF.

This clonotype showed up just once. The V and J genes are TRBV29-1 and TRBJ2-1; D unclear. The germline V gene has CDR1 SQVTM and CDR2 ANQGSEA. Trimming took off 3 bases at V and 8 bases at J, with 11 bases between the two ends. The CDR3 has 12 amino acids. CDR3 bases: TGCAGCGTTGAGGGGAACCCGGATGAGCAGTTCTTC. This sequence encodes CSVEGNPDEQFF.

The CDR3, as DNA: TGTGCCAGCAGGGACAGGGACTTTTCAGAGACCCAGTACTTC. This translates into CASRDRDFSETQYF. This chain links TRBV12-3 or TRBV12-4 with TRBJ2-5, with 8 bases that match TRBD1. With V trimmed by 6 bases and J by 4 bases, 7 bases remained unmatched. The CDR3 spans 14 residues.

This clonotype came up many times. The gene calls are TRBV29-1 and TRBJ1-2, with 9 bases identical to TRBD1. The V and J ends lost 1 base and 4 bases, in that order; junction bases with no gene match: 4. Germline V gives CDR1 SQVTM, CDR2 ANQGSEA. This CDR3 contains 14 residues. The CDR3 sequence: CSVEVADRGYGYTF. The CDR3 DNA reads TGCAGCGTTGAAGTTGCGGACAGGGGCTATGGCTACACCTTC.

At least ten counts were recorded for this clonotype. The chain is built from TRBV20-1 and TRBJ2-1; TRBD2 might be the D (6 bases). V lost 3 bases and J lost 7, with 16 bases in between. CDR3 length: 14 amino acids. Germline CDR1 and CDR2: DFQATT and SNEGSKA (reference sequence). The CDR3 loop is CSARQVAVVNEQFF. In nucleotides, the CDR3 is TGCAGTGCTAGGCAAGTAGCGGTCGTAAATGAGCAGTTCTTC.

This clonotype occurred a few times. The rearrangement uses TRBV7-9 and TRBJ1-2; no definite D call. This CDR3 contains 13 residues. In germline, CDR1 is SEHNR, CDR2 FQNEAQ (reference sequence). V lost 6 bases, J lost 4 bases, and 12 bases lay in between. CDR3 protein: CASSPTGTYGYTF. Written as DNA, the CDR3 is TGTGCCAGCAGTCCCACGGGTACCTATGGCTACACCTTC. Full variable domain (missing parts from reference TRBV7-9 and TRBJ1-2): DTGVSQNPRHKITKRGQNVTFRCDPISEHNRLYWYRQTLGQGPEFLTYFQNEAQLEKSRLLSDRFSAERPKGSFSTLEIQRTEQGDSAMYLCASSPTGTYGYTFGSGTRLTVV.

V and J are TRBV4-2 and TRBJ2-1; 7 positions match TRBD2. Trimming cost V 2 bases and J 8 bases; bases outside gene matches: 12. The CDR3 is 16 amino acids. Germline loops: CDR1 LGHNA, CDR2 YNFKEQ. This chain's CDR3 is CASSQNRGSLSDEQFF. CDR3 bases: TGTGCCAGCAGCCAAAACCGCGGGAGTCTGAGCGATGAGCAGTTCTTC.

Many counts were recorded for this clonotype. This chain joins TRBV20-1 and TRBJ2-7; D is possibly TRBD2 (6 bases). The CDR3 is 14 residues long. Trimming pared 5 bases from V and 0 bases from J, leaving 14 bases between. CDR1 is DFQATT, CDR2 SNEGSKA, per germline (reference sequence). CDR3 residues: CSAAGRINSYEQYF. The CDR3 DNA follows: TGCAGTGCTGCGGGAAGAATAAACTCCTACGAGCAGTACTTC.

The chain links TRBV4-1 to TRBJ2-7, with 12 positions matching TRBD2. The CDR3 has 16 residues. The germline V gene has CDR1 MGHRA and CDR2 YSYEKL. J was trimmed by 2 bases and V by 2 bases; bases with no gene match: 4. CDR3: CASSQSASGRAYEQYF. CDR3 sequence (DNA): TGCGCCAGCAGCCAATCGGCTAGCGGGAGGGCCTACGAGCAGTACTTC.

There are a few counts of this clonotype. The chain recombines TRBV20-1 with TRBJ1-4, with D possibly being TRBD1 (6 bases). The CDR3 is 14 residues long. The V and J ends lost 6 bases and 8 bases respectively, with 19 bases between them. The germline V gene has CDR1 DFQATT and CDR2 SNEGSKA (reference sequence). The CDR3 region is CSASIRGGVEKLFF. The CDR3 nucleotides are TGCAGTGCGTCAATCAGGGGAGGGGTGGAAAAACTGTTTTTT.

The CDR3, as DNA: TGTGCCAGCAGCCCCCAGTCTAGCACAGATACGCAGTATTTT. This gives the protein CASSPQSSTDTQYF. The chain recombines TRBV7-2 with TRBJ2-3; D gene uncertain. V gave up 5 bases and J gave up 0 bases, with 9 bases separating them. CDR1 is SGHTA, CDR2 FQGNSA, per germline. This CDR3 has 14 residues.

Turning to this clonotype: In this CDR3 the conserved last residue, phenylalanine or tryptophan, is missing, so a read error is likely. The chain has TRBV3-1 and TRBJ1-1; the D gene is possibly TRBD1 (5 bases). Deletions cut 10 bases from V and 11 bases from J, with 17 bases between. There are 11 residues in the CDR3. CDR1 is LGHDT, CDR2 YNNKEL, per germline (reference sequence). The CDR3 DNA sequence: TGTGCCACCCGCCTGGGGGGGAAGGCTTTCCTT. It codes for CATRLGGKAFL.

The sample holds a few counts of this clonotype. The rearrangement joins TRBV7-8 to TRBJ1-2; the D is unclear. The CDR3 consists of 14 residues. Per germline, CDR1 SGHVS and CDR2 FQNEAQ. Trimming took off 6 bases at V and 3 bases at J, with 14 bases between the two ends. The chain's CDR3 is CASRRTGSDYGYTF. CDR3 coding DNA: TGTGCCAGCAGACGGACGGGCTCGGACTATGGCTACACCTTC.

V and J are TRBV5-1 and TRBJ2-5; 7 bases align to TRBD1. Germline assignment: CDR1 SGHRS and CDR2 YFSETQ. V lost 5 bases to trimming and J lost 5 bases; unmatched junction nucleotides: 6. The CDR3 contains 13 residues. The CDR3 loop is CASRTTGWETQYF. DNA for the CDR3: TGCGCCAGCAGAACGACAGGGTGGGAGACCCAGTACTTC.